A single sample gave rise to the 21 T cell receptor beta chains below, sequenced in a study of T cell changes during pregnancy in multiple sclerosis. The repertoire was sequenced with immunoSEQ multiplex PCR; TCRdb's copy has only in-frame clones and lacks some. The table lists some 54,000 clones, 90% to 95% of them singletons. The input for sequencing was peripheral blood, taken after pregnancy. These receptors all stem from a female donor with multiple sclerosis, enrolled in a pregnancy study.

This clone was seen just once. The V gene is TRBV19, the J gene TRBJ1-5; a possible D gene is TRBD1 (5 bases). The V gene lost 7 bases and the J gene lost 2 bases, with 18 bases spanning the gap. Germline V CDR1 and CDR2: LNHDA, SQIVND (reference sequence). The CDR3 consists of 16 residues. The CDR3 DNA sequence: TGTGCCAGTACAAGGGCAGGGTTCGACGGCAATCAGCCCCAGCATTTT. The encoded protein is CASTRAGFDGNQPQHF.

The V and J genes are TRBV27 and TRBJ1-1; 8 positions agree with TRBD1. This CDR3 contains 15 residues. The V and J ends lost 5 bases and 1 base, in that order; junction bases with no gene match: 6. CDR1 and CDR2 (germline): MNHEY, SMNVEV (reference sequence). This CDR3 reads CASSGTGHSNTEAFF. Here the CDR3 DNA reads TGTGCCAGCAGTGGGACAGGCCACTCGAACACTGAAGCTTTCTTT.

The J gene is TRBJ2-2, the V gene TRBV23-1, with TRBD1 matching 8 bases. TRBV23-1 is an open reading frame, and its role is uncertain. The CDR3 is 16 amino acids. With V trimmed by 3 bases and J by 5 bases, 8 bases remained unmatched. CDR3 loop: CASSHKDRVKTGELFF. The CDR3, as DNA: TGCGCCAGCAGTCACAAGGACAGGGTAAAGACCGGGGAGCTGTTTTTT.

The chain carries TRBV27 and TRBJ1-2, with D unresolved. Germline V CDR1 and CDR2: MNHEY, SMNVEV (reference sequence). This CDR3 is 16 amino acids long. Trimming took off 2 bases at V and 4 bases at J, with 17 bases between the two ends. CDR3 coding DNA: TGTGCCAGCAGTTTAAGTGTGGGAGGGCGGATCTATGGCTACACCTTC. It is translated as CASSLSVGGRIYGYTF.

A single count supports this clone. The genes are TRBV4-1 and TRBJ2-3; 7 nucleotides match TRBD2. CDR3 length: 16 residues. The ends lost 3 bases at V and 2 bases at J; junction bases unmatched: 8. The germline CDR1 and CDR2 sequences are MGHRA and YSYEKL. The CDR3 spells CASSHELASITDTQYF. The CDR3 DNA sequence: TGCGCCAGCAGCCACGAACTAGCGTCGATCACAGATACGCAGTATTTT.

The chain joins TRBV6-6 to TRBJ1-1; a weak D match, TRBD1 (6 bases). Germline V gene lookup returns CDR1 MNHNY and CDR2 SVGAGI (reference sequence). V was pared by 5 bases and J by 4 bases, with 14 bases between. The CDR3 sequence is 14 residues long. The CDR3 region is CASSAAGAVTEAFF. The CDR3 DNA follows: TGTGCCAGCAGTGCGGCGGGGGCTGTCACTGAAGCTTTCTTT.

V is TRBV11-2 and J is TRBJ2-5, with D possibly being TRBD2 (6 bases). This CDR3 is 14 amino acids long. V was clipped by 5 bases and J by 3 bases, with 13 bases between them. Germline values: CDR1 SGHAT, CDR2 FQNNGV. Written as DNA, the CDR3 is TGTGCCAGCAGCCTCGGGACTCATAAAGAGACCCAGTACTTC. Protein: CASSLGTHKETQYF.

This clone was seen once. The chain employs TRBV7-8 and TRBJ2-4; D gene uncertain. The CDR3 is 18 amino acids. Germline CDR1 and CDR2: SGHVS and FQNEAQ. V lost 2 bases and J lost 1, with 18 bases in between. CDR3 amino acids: CASSLIGRGVLAKNIQYF. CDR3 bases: TGTGCCAGCAGCTTAATCGGTCGAGGCGTGCTTGCCAAAAACATTCAGTACTTC.

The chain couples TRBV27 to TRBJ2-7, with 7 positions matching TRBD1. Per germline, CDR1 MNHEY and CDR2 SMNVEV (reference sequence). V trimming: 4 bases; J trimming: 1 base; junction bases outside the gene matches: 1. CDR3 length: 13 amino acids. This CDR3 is CASSSGQSYEQYF. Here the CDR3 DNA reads TGTGCCAGCAGTTCGGGACAGTCCTACGAGCAGTACTTC.

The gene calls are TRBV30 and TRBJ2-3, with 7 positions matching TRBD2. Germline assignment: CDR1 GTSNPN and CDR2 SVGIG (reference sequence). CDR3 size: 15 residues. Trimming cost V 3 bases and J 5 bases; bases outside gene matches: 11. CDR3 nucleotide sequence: TGTGCCTGGAGCGGGACCCCGGGCGGGAGAGATACGCAGTATTTT. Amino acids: CAWSGTPGGRDTQYF.

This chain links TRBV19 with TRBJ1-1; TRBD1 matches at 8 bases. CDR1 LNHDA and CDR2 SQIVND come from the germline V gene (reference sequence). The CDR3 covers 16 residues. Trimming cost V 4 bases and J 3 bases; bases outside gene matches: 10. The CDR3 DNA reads TGTGCCAGTAGTACCGCCCGGACAGGGACTCACACTGAAGCTTTCTTT. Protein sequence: CASSTARTGTHTEAFF. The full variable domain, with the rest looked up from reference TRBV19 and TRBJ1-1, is DGGITQSPKYLFRKEGQNVTLSCEQNLNHDAMYWYRQDPGQGLRLIYYSQIVNDFQKGDIAEGYSVSREKKESFPLTVTSAQKNPTAFYLCASSTARTGTHTEAFFGQGTRLTVV.

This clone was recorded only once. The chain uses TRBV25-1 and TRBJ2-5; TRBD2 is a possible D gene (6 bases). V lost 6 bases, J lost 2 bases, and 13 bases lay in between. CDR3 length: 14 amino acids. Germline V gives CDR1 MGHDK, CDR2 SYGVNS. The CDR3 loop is CASRGVGGQETQYF. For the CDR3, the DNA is TGTGCCAGCAGAGGCGTGGGGGGTCAAGAGACCCAGTACTTC.

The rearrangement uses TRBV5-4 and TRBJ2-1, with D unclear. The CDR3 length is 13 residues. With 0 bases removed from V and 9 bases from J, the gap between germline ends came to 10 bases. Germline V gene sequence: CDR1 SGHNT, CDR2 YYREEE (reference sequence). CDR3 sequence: CASSLVLVAEQFF. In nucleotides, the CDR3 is TGTGCCAGCAGCTTGGTTCTAGTGGCTGAGCAGTTCTTC. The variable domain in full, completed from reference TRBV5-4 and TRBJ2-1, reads ETGVTQSPTHLIKTRGQQVTLRCSSQSGHNTVSWYQQALGQGPQFIFQYYREEENGRGNFPPRFSGLQFPNYSSELNVNALELDDSALYLCASSLVLVAEQFFGPGTRLTVL.

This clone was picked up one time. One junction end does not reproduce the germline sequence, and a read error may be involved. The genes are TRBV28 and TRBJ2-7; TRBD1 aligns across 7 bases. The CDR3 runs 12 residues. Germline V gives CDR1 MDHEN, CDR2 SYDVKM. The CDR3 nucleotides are TGTGCCAGCAGTTTATCACAGGGGTGGCAGCACTTC. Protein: CASSLSQGWQHF.

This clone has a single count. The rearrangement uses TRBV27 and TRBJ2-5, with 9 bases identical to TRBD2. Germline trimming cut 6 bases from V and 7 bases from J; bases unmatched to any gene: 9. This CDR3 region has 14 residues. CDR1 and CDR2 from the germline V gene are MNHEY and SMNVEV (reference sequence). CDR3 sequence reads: CASRLVAGGRTQYF. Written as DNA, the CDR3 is TGTGCCAGCAGACTGGTGGCGGGAGGGAGGACCCAGTACTTC.

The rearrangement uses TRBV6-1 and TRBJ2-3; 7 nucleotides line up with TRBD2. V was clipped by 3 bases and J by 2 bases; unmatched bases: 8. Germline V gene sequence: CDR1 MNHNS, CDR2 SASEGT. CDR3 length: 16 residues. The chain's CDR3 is CASSDNKAGPTDTQYF. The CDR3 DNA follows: TGTGCCAGCAGTGATAATAAAGCGGGACCCACAGATACGCAGTATTTT.

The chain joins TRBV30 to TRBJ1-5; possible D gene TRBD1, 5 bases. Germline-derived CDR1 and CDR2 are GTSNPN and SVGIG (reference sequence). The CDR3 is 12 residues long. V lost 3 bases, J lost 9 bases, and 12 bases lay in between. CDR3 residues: CAWSPGNWPQHF. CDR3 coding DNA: TGTGCCTGGAGCCCAGGGAATTGGCCCCAGCATTTT.

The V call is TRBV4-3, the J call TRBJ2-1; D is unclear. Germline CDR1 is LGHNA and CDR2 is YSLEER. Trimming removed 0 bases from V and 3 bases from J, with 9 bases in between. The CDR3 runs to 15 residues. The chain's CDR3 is CASSQEETDYNEQFF. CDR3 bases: TGCGCCAGCAGCCAAGAGGAGACCGACTACAATGAGCAGTTCTTC.

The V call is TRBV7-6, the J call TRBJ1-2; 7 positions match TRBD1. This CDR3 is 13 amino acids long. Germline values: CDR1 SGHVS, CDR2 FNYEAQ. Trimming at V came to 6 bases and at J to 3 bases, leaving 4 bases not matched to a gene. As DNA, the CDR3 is TGTGCCAGCAGTCCAGGACAGGACTATGGCTACACCTTC. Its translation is CASSPGQDYGYTF.

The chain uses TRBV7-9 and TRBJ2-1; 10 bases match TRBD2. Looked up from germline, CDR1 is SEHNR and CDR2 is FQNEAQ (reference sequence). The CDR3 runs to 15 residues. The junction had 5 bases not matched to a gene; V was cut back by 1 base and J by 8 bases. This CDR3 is CASSLDLAGAYEQFF. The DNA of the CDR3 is TGTGCCAGCAGCTTAGATCTAGCGGGAGCCTATGAGCAGTTCTTC.

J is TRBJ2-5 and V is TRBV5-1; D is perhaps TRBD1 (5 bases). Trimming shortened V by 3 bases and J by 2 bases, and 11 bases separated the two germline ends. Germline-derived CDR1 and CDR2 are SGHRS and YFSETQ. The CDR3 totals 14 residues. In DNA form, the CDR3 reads TGCGCCAGCAGCTACAGGAAAGTACAAGAGACCCAGTACTTC. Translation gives CASSYRKVQETQYF.